This T cell receptor (beta chain) comes out of a study of T cell changes during pregnancy in multiple sclerosis. Data came from immunoSEQ multiplex PCR; TCRdb stores just in-frame clones and leaves some out. The sample carries some 60,000 clones, 80% to 95% recorded once. The CDR3 spans 18 residues. Germline CDR1 reads SGHDT; CDR2 reads YYEEEE. V lost 2 bases to trimming and J lost 0 bases, with 20 bases between them. The source is a female donor in good health, enrolled as a control in a pregnancy study. The chain combines TRBV5-6 with TRBJ1-1; tentative D call: TRBD1 (5 bases). The input for sequencing was peripheral blood, taken in the third trimester of pregnancy. CDR3 sequence: CASSFRASLPALNTEAFF. The CDR3 bases are TGTGCCAGCAGCTTCAGGGCCTCCTTACCCGCCTTGAACACTGAAGCTTTCTTT.